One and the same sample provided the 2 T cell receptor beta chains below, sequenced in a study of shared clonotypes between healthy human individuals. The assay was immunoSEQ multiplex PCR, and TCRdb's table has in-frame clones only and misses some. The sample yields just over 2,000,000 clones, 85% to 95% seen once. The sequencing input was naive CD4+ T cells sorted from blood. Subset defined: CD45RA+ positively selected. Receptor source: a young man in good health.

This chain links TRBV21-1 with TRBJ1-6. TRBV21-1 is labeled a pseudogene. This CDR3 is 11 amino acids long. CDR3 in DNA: TGTGCCAGTAGGGATGGCTCACCCCTCCACTTT. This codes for CASRDGSPLHF.

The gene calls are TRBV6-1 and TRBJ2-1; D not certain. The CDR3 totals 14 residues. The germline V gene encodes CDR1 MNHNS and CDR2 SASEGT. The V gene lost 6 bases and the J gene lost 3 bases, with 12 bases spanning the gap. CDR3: CASRGGPIYNEQFF. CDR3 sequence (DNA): TGTGCCAGCAGGGGTGGACCCATCTACAATGAGCAGTTCTTC.